The 23 T cell receptor beta chains reported below all come from one sample, sequenced in a study of Graves' ophthalmopathy and Graves' hyperthyroidism (dated by TCRdb to between 2018 and 2020). Sequencing relied on an Illumina HiSeq 2000. For repertoire sequencing, the TCR beta CDR3 regions were amplified from RNA transcripts. The first round was an RT-PCR using HTBI primers with the Qiagen OneStep RT-PCR kit, and this first round was followed by a second-round multiplex PCR, then size selection and purification. The public sequencing data were trimmed at Q25 with fastp and processed into clonotypes with MiXCR by TCRdb, which kept only in-frame beta chains. Merged by CDR3 protein, the rows form single entries marked with the most common genes and DNA. The sample table contains 260,000 or so distinct CDR3 sequences; only one count was recorded for around 50% of them. More than 45% of the sample is taken by the ten largest.

Specimen: peripheral blood. These receptors came from an adult man with Graves' ophthalmopathy.

The J gene is TRBJ2-7, the V gene TRBV29-1, with TRBD1 identical over 10 bases. V lost 5 bases, J lost 2 bases, and 6 bases stayed unmatched. The germline V gene encodes CDR1 SQVTM and CDR2 ANQGSEA. The CDR3 extends over 14 amino acids. CDR3 nucleotides: TGCAGCGTTACGGACGGGACAGGGGCCTACGAGCAGTACTTC. This gives the protein CSVTDGTGAYEQYF.

The rearrangement joins TRBV2 to TRBJ1-5, with unresolved D. Germline V lookup: CDR1 SNHLY, CDR2 FYNNEI. The CDR3 is made up of 15 amino acids. V was trimmed by 4 bases and J by 6 bases, leaving 16 bases between them. The CDR3 bases are TGTGCCAGCAGTGTCTCGGACCCAGAGGTTCAGCCCCAGCATTTT. This codes for CASSVSDPEVQPQHF. Full variable domain (remainder filled in from reference TRBV2 and TRBJ1-5): EPEVTQTPSHQVTQMGQEVILRCVPISNHLYFYWYRQILGQKVEFLVSFYNNEISEKSEIFDDQFSVERPDGSNFTLKIRSTKLEDSAMYFCASSVSDPEVQPQHFGDGTRLSIL.

The genes are TRBV7-8 and TRBJ2-5, with TRBD2 identical over 12 bases. The junction had 12 bases not matched to a gene; V was cut back by 5 bases and J by 5 bases. The CDR3 spans 17 residues. Germline values: CDR1 SGHVS, CDR2 FQNEAQ. The DNA for the CDR3 is TGTGCCAGCAGCCCCCGCCCTAGCGGGGGGGCCAGGGAGACCCAGTACTTC. It yields the protein CASSPRPSGGARETQYF.

The chain employs TRBV2 and TRBJ2-3; the match to TRBD2 covers 8 bases. The CDR3 has 12 residues. Germline lookup yields CDR1 SNHLY and CDR2 FYNNEI. J lost 6 bases, V lost 4 bases, and 0 bases had no gene match. Here the CDR3 reads CASSGTSDTQYF. For the CDR3, the DNA is TGTGCCAGCAGTGGGACTAGCGATACGCAGTATTTT.

The gene calls are TRBV2 and TRBJ1-1; D is undetermined. Germline V gene lookup returns CDR1 SNHLY and CDR2 FYNNEI. CDR3 length: 13 amino acids. V dropped 6 bases and J dropped 1 base, with 9 bases sitting between them. CDR3 sequence reads: CASSQAANTEAFF. CDR3 coding DNA: TGTGCCAGCAGCCAGGCTGCGAACACTGAAGCTTTCTTT.

In its sample, this clonotype was seen a few times. This chain links TRBV10-2 with TRBJ1-4; the D gene is possibly TRBD1 (6 bases). With 2 bases removed from V and 6 bases from J, the gap between germline ends came to 13 bases. Germline CDR1 WSHSY, CDR2 SAAADI. The CDR3 is 15 amino acids. CDR3 amino acids: CASSEVGAGDEKLFF. For the CDR3, the DNA is TGCGCCAGCAGTGAGGTCGGGGCAGGGGATGAAAAACTGTTTTTT.

The rearrangement links TRBV9 to TRBJ2-5; D ambiguous. The CDR3 spans 15 residues. Germline CDR1 is SGDLS and CDR2 is YYNGEE. V dropped 4 bases and J dropped 1 base, with 14 bases sitting between them. The CDR3 bases are TGTGCCAGCAGCCCCGAGCCTTTCAGCCAAGAGACCCAGTACTTC. It codes for CASSPEPFSQETQYF.

The gene calls are TRBV7-2 and TRBJ1-1; 7 nucleotides line up with TRBD1. The CDR3 contains 13 residues. V gave up 1 base and J gave up 11 bases; unmatched junction bases: 7. Germline V CDR1 and CDR2: SGHTA, FQGNSA. CDR3 residues: CASSLGTGFEAFF. The DNA for the CDR3 is TGTGCCAGCAGCTTAGGGACAGGATTTGAGGCTTTCTTT.

This clonotype came up many times. The V gene is TRBV30, the J gene TRBJ2-6; 9 bases agree with TRBD2. Germline V gene lookup returns CDR1 GTSNPN and CDR2 SVGIG (reference sequence). The CDR3 has 15 residues. Trimming took 3 bases from V and 2 from J; bases not matched to a gene: 2. The CDR3 sequence: CAWSAGGAGANVLTF. DNA of the CDR3: TGTGCCTGGAGCGCGGGGGGGGCTGGGGCCAACGTCCTGACTTTC.

This clonotype was recorded only once. This chain links TRBV25-1 with TRBJ1-1, with TRBD1 matching over 7 bases. This CDR3 is built from 15 residues. From germline, CDR1 is MGHDK and CDR2 SYGVNS. Trimming removed 6 bases from V and 4 bases from J; junction bases left unmatched: 11. CDR3: CASSLQLRQGTEAFF. The CDR3 region has the DNA TGTGCCAGCAGCCTCCAATTAAGACAGGGCACTGAAGCTTTCTTT.

The CDR3 sequence: CASSLASTAANQPQHF. In DNA, the CDR3 is TGTGCCAGCAGCTTGGCCTCAACAGCGGCTAATCAGCCCCAGCATTTT. The chain carries TRBV7-4 and TRBJ1-5; D is uncertain. Looked up from germline, CDR1 is SGHVT and CDR2 is SQSDAQ. CDR3 length equals 16 residues. Trimming took off 3 bases at V and 4 bases at J, with 16 bases between the two ends.

At least ten counts were recorded for this clonotype. The chain couples TRBV10-3 to TRBJ1-1; TRBD1 aligns across 9 bases. Germline CDR1 reads ENHRY; CDR2 reads SYGVKD. CDR3 length: 11 residues. Trimming removed 6 bases from V and 8 bases from J; junction bases left unmatched: 1. In nucleotides, the CDR3 is TGTGCCATCAGGGGGACAGGGGAAGCTTTCTTT. Protein sequence: CAIRGTGEAFF.

There are a few counts of this clonotype. The CDR3 sequence is CASSGTAFSGNTIYF. The CDR3 DNA reads TGTGCCAGCAGCGGAACAGCGTTCTCTGGAAACACCATATATTTT. The V call is TRBV9, the J call TRBJ1-3, with unresolved D. Germline V gene data show CDR1 as SGDLS and CDR2 as YYNGEE. V lost 3 bases and J lost 0, with 10 bases in between. The CDR3 loop spans 15 amino acids. Based on the CDR3 plus reference TRBV9 and TRBJ1-3, the full variable domain is DSGVTQTPKHLITATGQRVTLRCSPRSGDLSVYWYQQSLDQGLQFLIQYYNGEERAKGNILERFSAQQFPDLHSELNLSSLELGDSALYFCASSGTAFSGNTIYFGEGSWLTVV.

The chain links TRBV29-1 to TRBJ2-5; 8 nucleotides match TRBD2. The length of the CDR3 is 12 residues. Germline values: CDR1 SQVTM, CDR2 ANQGSEA. With V trimmed by 4 bases and J by 9 bases, 7 bases remained unmatched. In DNA form, the CDR3 reads TGCAGCGTTGTCCGGGGGGGGGAGGCCCAGTACTTC. As protein: CSVVRGGEAQYF.

On this clonotype itself: A much bigger clone sits one base away, suggesting this may be a read error. The chain uses TRBV29-1 and TRBJ2-7; the D gene is possibly TRBD2 (6 bases). The CDR3 length is 11 residues. Germline CDR1 and CDR2: SQVTM and ANQGSEA. The V and J ends lost 7 bases and 7 bases respectively, with 14 bases between them. The CDR3 DNA reads as TGCAGCGCTGGGATAGGGACTGAGCAGTACTTC. It specifies CSAGIGTEQYF.

This clonotype was seen a handful of times. This chain uses TRBV24-1 with TRBJ2-2, with D perhaps matching TRBD1 (6 bases). This CDR3 has 12 amino acids. V was trimmed by 11 bases and J by 1 base, leaving 7 bases between them. In germline, CDR1 is KGHDR, CDR2 SFDVKD. In DNA, the CDR3 is TGTGCCATACAGGGGAACACCGGGGAGCTGTTTTTT. It specifies CAIQGNTGELFF.

Only a few counts were recorded for this clonotype. The chain carries TRBV7-6 and TRBJ2-7, with D unclear. V lost 1 base to trimming and J lost 1 base, with 11 bases between them. CDR1 is SGHVS, CDR2 FNYEAQ, per germline. CDR3 length: 15 residues. The CDR3 bases are TGTGCCAGCAGCTTAGTACGCAGGATATCCTACGAGCAGTACTTC. Its protein product is CASSLVRRISYEQYF.

This clonotype was counted at least ten times. The V call is TRBV7-9, the J call TRBJ2-5; the D gene is possibly TRBD2 (5 bases). In germline, CDR1 is SEHNR, CDR2 FQNEAQ (reference sequence). With 1 base removed from V and 5 bases from J, the gap between germline ends came to 11 bases. The length of the CDR3 is 14 residues. The CDR3 is CASSLEREMETQYF. As DNA, the CDR3 is TGTGCCAGCAGCTTAGAAAGGGAGATGGAGACCCAGTACTTC.

The V call is TRBV7-3, the J call TRBJ2-5, with D hard to call. This CDR3 is built from 15 residues. Germline CDR1 is SGHTA and CDR2 is FQGTGA. V was cut by 3 bases and J by 2 bases, with 13 bases left in between. The CDR3 loop reads CASSFRPEVQETQYF. As DNA, the CDR3 is TGTGCCAGCAGCTTCAGACCAGAAGTGCAAGAGACCCAGTACTTC.

The chain carries TRBV6-6 and TRBJ1-2; maybe TRBD1 (5 bases). The CDR3 extends over 13 amino acids. V was trimmed by 8 bases and J by 5 bases, leaving 15 bases between them. Germline values: CDR1 MNHNY, CDR2 SVGAGI (reference sequence). The CDR3 loop is CASEARGEYGYTF. DNA for the CDR3: TGTGCCAGCGAAGCAAGGGGAGAATATGGCTACACCTTC.

This chain uses TRBV25-1 with TRBJ2-2, with 8 nucleotides matching TRBD1. The junction had 7 bases not matched to a gene; V was cut back by 0 bases and J by 7 bases. The germline V gene encodes CDR1 MGHDK and CDR2 SYGVNS. This CDR3 is 16 amino acids long. The CDR3 loop is CASSEYGQGIGGELFF. Here the CDR3 DNA reads TGTGCCAGCAGTGAATATGGACAGGGCATCGGCGGGGAGCTGTTTTTT.

This clonotype was detected only once. This chain joins TRBV12-3 or TRBV12-4 and TRBJ2-5; D unresolved. Trimming removed 6 bases from V and 4 bases from J, with 12 bases in between. This CDR3 comprises 13 residues. The DNA for the CDR3 is TGTGCCAGCAGCTTGGTATTTCCAGAGACCCAGTACTTC. This codes for CASSLVFPETQYF.

This clonotype was found a few times. V usage is TRBV5-1 and J usage is TRBJ2-2; the D is unclear. Trimming removed 1 base at V and 0 bases at J, with 7 bases between. This CDR3 region has 15 residues. Germline assignment: CDR1 SGHRS and CDR2 YFSETQ. In DNA, the CDR3 is TGCGCCAGCAGCTTGACCGAACCGAACACCGGGGAGCTGTTTTTT. This codes for CASSLTEPNTGELFF.